These 31 T cell receptor beta chains were sequenced from one sample in a study of blood T cell repertoires in COVID-19. TCRdb's table, derived via immunoSEQ multiplex PCR, lists solely in-frame clones and lacks some. The sample comprises some 50,000 clones, about nine tenths of which are singletons, and about 6.2% rests with the top ten. The sample consisted of peripheral blood. The receptor set was obtained from a man between 35 and 55 years old with acute or convalescent COVID-19.

V usage is TRBV5-1 and J usage is TRBJ1-3; D possibly corresponds to TRBD1 (5 bases). The CDR3 length is 15 residues. Germline assignment: CDR1 SGHRS and CDR2 YFSETQ. V lost 0 bases to trimming and J lost 0 bases, with 7 bases between them. This CDR3 is CASSLDRSSGNTIYF. CDR3 DNA: TGCGCCAGCAGCTTGGACAGGAGCTCTGGAAACACCATATATTTT.

This clone showed up just once. The genes are TRBV6-6 and TRBJ1-5, with 7 bases identical to TRBD1. The trim removed 6 bases at V and 0 bases at J, leaving 2 bases unmatched. The V gene's germline CDR1 is MNHNY and CDR2 SVGAGI (reference sequence). The CDR3 runs to 14 residues. The CDR3 coding sequence is TGTGCCAGCAGACAGGGGAATAGCAATCAGCCCCAGCATTTT. Amino acid sequence: CASRQGNSNQPQHF.

The chain couples TRBV6-1 to TRBJ2-5; D may be TRBD1 (5 bases). CDR1 is MNHNS, CDR2 SASEGT, per germline. V dropped 2 bases and J dropped 1 base, with 14 bases sitting between them. The CDR3 is 16 residues long. CDR3 sequence reads: CASSEYDSSVQETQYF. In DNA, the CDR3 is TGTGCCAGCAGTGAATATGACAGCTCAGTCCAAGAGACCCAGTACTTC.

The gene calls are TRBV27 and TRBJ1-2, with 9 bases aligning to TRBD1. The CDR3 contains 13 residues. Germline CDR1 reads MNHEY; CDR2 reads SMNVEV (reference sequence). With 6 bases clipped from V and 5 bases from J, the junction kept 4 bases outside the gene matches. DNA for the CDR3: TGTGCCAGCAGCCGGACAGGGGCATATGGCTACACCTTC. It codes for CASSRTGAYGYTF.

V gene TRBV28 combines with J gene TRBJ2-3; tentative D call: TRBD2 (6 bases). The CDR3 runs 17 residues. Germline V CDR1 and CDR2: MDHEN, SYDVKM. Trimming left V 3 bases short and J 0 bases short, with 16 bases between. The CDR3 nucleotides read TGTGCCAGCAGTTTTGTCGGGGGATCCTCGAGCACAGATACGCAGTATTTT. It specifies CASSFVGGSSSTDTQYF.

The chain uses TRBV18 and TRBJ2-1; TRBD2 is a possible D gene (6 bases). The V and J ends lost 3 bases and 9 bases respectively, with 15 bases between them. Per germline, CDR1 KGHSH and CDR2 LQKENI. The length of the CDR3 is 14 residues. The CDR3 is CASSPPSSVGEQFF. In DNA, the CDR3 is TGTGCCAGCTCACCCCCGTCTAGCGTGGGTGAGCAGTTCTTC.

In its sample, this clone was seen a few times. The chain combines TRBV7-8 with TRBJ2-1, with 8 bases fitting TRBD2. The CDR3 extends over 14 amino acids. With V trimmed by 3 bases and J by 3 bases, 1 base remained unmatched. Looked up from germline, CDR1 is SGHVS and CDR2 is FQNEAQ. CDR3 residues: CASSFSGVYNEQFF. For the CDR3, the DNA is TGTGCCAGCAGCTTTAGCGGGGTCTACAATGAGCAGTTCTTC.

The chain has TRBV6-6 and TRBJ2-1; 7 positions match TRBD1. After removal of 4 bases from V and 4 bases from J, the junction contained 10 bases not matched to a gene. The CDR3 is 16 amino acids. Germline values: CDR1 MNHNY, CDR2 SVGAGI (reference sequence). The CDR3 nucleotides read TGTGCCAGCAGTTTATTTGGGCAGGGGGAATACAATGAGCAGTTCTTC. This sequence encodes CASSLFGQGEYNEQFF.

The rearrangement joins TRBV5-1 to TRBJ1-2, with 10 bases lining up with TRBD1. Germline assignment: CDR1 SGHRS and CDR2 YFSETQ. The CDR3 extends over 15 amino acids. Trimming cost V 4 bases and J 5 bases; bases outside gene matches: 8. CDR3 sequence (DNA): TGCGCCAGCAGCAAAGACAGGGGGCTCTCGTATGGCTACACCTTC. It specifies CASSKDRGLSYGYTF.

V usage is TRBV9 and J usage is TRBJ2-3; 10 nucleotides match TRBD2. Germline-derived CDR1 and CDR2 are SGDLS and YYNGEE. The CDR3 sequence is 16 residues long. V lost 1 base and J lost 2; bases outside the gene matches: 4. The CDR3 loop reads CASSVTSGISTDTQYF. In DNA, the CDR3 is TGTGCCAGCAGCGTAACTAGCGGGATCTCCACAGATACGCAGTATTTT.

The V and J genes are TRBV29-1 and TRBJ1-2; 8 bases align to TRBD1. J was trimmed by 4 bases and V by 5 bases; bases with no gene match: 9. Germline assignment: CDR1 SQVTM and CDR2 ANQGSEA. The CDR3 consists of 14 residues. The CDR3: CSVSTPDRVYGYTF. The DNA of the CDR3 is TGCAGCGTTTCCACCCCGGACAGGGTCTATGGCTACACCTTC. Looking up the rest from reference TRBV29-1 and TRBJ1-2 gives the full variable domain: SAVISQKPSRDICQRGTSLTIQCQVDSQVTMMFWYRQQPGQSLTLIATANQGSEATYESGFVIDKFPISRPNLTFSTLTVSNMSPEDSSIYLCSVSTPDRVYGYTFGSGTRLTVV.

This chain connects TRBV7-9 to TRBJ1-5; D is possibly TRBD1 (5 bases). Trimming pared 4 bases from V and 0 bases from J, leaving 13 bases between. The CDR3 runs to 16 residues. Germline V gene data show CDR1 as SEHNR and CDR2 as FQNEAQ (reference sequence). The DNA for the CDR3 is TGTGCCAGCAGCTCAGACAGCCTCTATAGCAATCAGCCCCAGCATTTT. Translated, it gives CASSSDSLYSNQPQHF.

The chain carries TRBV23-1 and TRBJ1-1; D ambiguous. TRBV23-1 is assigned to the ORF class and has an uncertain function. With 3 bases removed from V and 5 bases from J, the gap between germline ends came to 7 bases. This CDR3 has 12 amino acids. CDR3 bases: TGCGCCAGCAGTCATCCCCGGACTGAAGCTTTCTTT. This translates into CASSHPRTEAFF.

The chain employs TRBV29-1 and TRBJ1-2; a possible D gene is TRBD1 (6 bases). CDR1 and CDR2 from the germline V gene are SQVTM and ANQGSEA. This CDR3 is 11 amino acids long. The V end was cut by 6 bases, the J end by 2 bases, with 7 bases between. The CDR3 DNA reads TGCAGCGTGGGACACAACTATGGCTACACCTTC. It translates to CSVGHNYGYTF. The complete variable domain, with remaining parts taken from reference TRBV29-1 and TRBJ1-2, reads SAVISQKPSRDICQRGTSLTIQCQVDSQVTMMFWYRQQPGQSLTLIATANQGSEATYESGFVIDKFPISRPNLTFSTLTVSNMSPEDSSIYLCSVGHNYGYTFGSGTRLTVV.

V and J are TRBV5-1 and TRBJ2-1; 12 bases map to TRBD2. Trimming at V came to 5 bases and at J to 8 bases, leaving 8 bases not matched to a gene. The germline V gene encodes CDR1 SGHRS and CDR2 YFSETQ. The CDR3 sequence is 15 residues long. The CDR3 DNA is TGCGCCAGCAGTAAGACTAGCGGGAGTGAGTATGAGCAGTTCTTC. Its protein product is CASSKTSGSEYEQFF.

The chain uses TRBV6-5 and TRBJ2-5, with D possibly being TRBD1 (6 bases). V lost 0 bases to trimming and J lost 5 bases, with 16 bases between them. The CDR3 is 16 amino acids. Germline CDR1 and CDR2: MNHEY and SVGAGI. CDR3 loop: CASSYSIQGGEETQYF. As DNA, the CDR3 is TGTGCCAGCAGTTACTCGATACAGGGTGGGGAGGAGACCCAGTACTTC.

The chain recombines TRBV7-2 with TRBJ1-2, with D perhaps matching TRBD1 (6 bases). This CDR3 has 16 amino acids. Germline lookup yields CDR1 SGHTA and CDR2 FQGNSA. V was trimmed by 4 bases and J by 0 bases, leaving 15 bases between them. The CDR3 loop reads CASSSRGQIANYGYTF. The CDR3 region has the DNA TGTGCCAGCAGCTCCAGGGGCCAAATAGCTAACTATGGCTACACCTTC.

This clone was found a few times. V and J are TRBV11-3 and TRBJ2-5; the D gene is possibly TRBD2 (5 bases). Germline loops: CDR1 SGHNT, CDR2 YENEEA. Trimming took 4 bases from V and 1 from J, leaving 13 bases between them. The CDR3 covers 15 residues. CDR3 sequence reads: CASSSLGGSQETQYF. The CDR3 DNA reads TGTGCCAGCAGCTCACTAGGTGGGTCCCAAGAGACCCAGTACTTC.

This chain joins TRBV24-1 and TRBJ1-2, with 7 bases fitting TRBD1. The germline V gene encodes CDR1 KGHDR and CDR2 SFDVKD. With 2 bases clipped from V and 2 bases from J, the junction kept 1 base outside the gene matches. The CDR3 runs 14 residues. The CDR3 region is CATSDSGQNYGYTF. The CDR3 DNA is TGTGCCACCAGTGATTCGGGACAGAACTATGGCTACACCTTC.

J is TRBJ2-1 and V is TRBV7-2; 10 bases match TRBD2. The CDR3 covers 14 residues. Germline V gene data show CDR1 as SGHTA and CDR2 as FQGNSA. The junction had 2 bases not matched to a gene; V was cut back by 5 bases and J by 4 bases. The chain's CDR3 is CASSATSGYNEQFF. For the CDR3, the DNA is TGTGCCAGCAGCGCGACTAGCGGGTACAATGAGCAGTTCTTC.

In this sample, this clone turned up once. This chain connects TRBV9 to TRBJ1-2, with TRBD1 matching 7 bases. V lost 2 bases to trimming and J lost 7 bases; unmatched junction nucleotides: 23. Germline assignment: CDR1 SGDLS and CDR2 YYNGEE. This CDR3 contains 19 residues. The CDR3 protein is CASSVLLSPGTDQKGGYTF. The CDR3 DNA sequence: TGTGCCAGCAGCGTTCTTCTAAGTCCCGGGACAGACCAAAAAGGTGGCTACACCTTC.

V gene TRBV6-5 combines with J gene TRBJ1-1, with D possibly matching TRBD1 (6 bases). The CDR3 is made up of 15 amino acids. V dropped 6 bases and J dropped 1 base, with 15 bases sitting between them. Germline values: CDR1 MNHEY, CDR2 SVGAGI. CDR3 region: CASRLNAGANTEAFF. The CDR3 region has the DNA TGTGCCAGCAGGCTCAATGCAGGGGCGAACACTGAAGCTTTCTTT.

J is TRBJ1-4 and V is TRBV7-8, with D maybe TRBD1 (6 bases). CDR1 and CDR2 from the germline V gene are SGHVS and FQNEAQ. V shed 1 base and J shed 5 bases, with 11 bases lying between them. This CDR3 comprises 15 residues. The CDR3 spells CASSLGWGRNEKLFF. In DNA, the CDR3 is TGTGCCAGCAGCTTAGGGTGGGGGCGGAATGAAAAACTGTTTTTT. The variable domain in full, with the rest retrieved from reference TRBV7-8 and TRBJ1-4, is GAGVSQSPRYKVAKRGQDVALRCDPISGHVSLFWYQQALGQGPEFLTYFQNEAQLDKSGLPSDRFFAERPEGSVSTLKIQRTQQEDSAVYLCASSLGWGRNEKLFFGSGTQLSVL.

Comment on this clone: The junction departs from germline at one end; a sequencing error may be responsible. The chain uses TRBV7-7 and TRBJ2-5; TRBD1 aligns across 8 bases. The CDR3 totals 15 residues. CDR1 is SSHAT, CDR2 FNYEAQ, per germline (reference sequence). This chain's CDR3 is CASSLDGQGGETQYF. For the CDR3, the DNA is TGTGCTAGCAGCTTAGACGGACAGGGAGGAGAGACCCAGTACTTC.

This clone was seen just once. CDR3 residues: CASSQTSGRFHEQYF. DNA for the CDR3: TGTGCCAGCAGCCAGACTAGCGGGAGGTTCCACGAGCAGTACTTC. The chain joins TRBV7-2 to TRBJ2-7; TRBD2 matches at 13 bases. Looked up from germline, CDR1 is SGHTA and CDR2 is FQGNSA. This CDR3 has 15 amino acids. Unmatched junction bases numbered 6, after V lost 5 bases and J lost 5 bases. The complete variable domain, with remaining parts taken from reference TRBV7-2 and TRBJ2-7, reads GAGVSQSPSNKVTEKGKDVELRCDPISGHTALYWYRQSLGQGLEFLIYFQGNSAPDKSGLPSDRFSAERTGGSVSTLTIQRTQQEDSAVYLCASSQTSGRFHEQYFGPGTRLTVT.

The chain joins TRBV2 to TRBJ1-5, with 9 bases lining up with TRBD1. The CDR3 extends over 14 amino acids. The V segment lost 6 bases and the J segment 3 bases; nucleotides outside the gene matches: 3. CDR1 and CDR2 from the germline V gene are SNHLY and FYNNEI. The CDR3 is CASRDRGDNQPQHF. CDR3 sequence (DNA): TGTGCCAGCAGGGACAGGGGAGACAATCAGCCCCAGCATTTT.

The chain couples TRBV28 to TRBJ2-2, with D hard to call. Looked up from germline, CDR1 is MDHEN and CDR2 is SYDVKM. The CDR3 has 17 residues. The germline V and J ends were trimmed by 0 bases and 6 bases, with 17 bases remaining between them. This chain's CDR3 is CASSLWGPDSQAGELFF. CDR3 DNA: TGTGCCAGCAGTTTATGGGGTCCGGATAGCCAAGCCGGGGAGCTGTTTTTT.

The chain is built from TRBV28 and TRBJ1-1; D possibly corresponds to TRBD1 (6 bases). The CDR3 is 14 amino acids. V was clipped by 4 bases and J by 4 bases, with 13 bases between them. Germline CDR1 reads MDHEN; CDR2 reads SYDVKM. The CDR3 coding sequence is TGTGCCAGCAGTTCTCAGGGGAGAGGCACTGAAGCTTTCTTT. Its protein is CASSSQGRGTEAFF.

The gene calls are TRBV7-9 and TRBJ2-2; D might be TRBD2 (5 bases). Germline assignment: CDR1 SEHNR and CDR2 FQNEAQ (reference sequence). The CDR3 runs 13 residues. V gave up 4 bases and J gave up 6 bases, with 9 bases separating them. The CDR3 region is CASSSGRAGELFF. CDR3 coding DNA: TGTGCCAGCAGCTCCGGGCGGGCCGGGGAGCTGTTTTTT.

This chain connects TRBV5-4 to TRBJ2-2; TRBD1 might be the D (6 bases). Trimming took 0 bases from V and 3 from J, leaving 9 bases between them. The CDR3 has 15 amino acids. Germline CDR1 is SGHNT and CDR2 is YYREEE (reference sequence). The CDR3 sequence is CASSLAGVHTGELFF. For the CDR3, the DNA is TGTGCCAGCAGCTTGGCAGGGGTCCACACCGGGGAGCTGTTTTTT.

The CDR3 is CASSPLPGGRNYGYTF. For the CDR3, the DNA is TGTGCCAGCAGCCCCCTCCCAGGGGGGCGAAACTATGGCTACACCTTC. This chain uses TRBV9 with TRBJ1-2; TRBD1 matches at 7 bases. This CDR3 spans 16 amino acids. Trimming at V came to 4 bases and at J to 2 bases, leaving 11 bases not matched to a gene. Per the germline V gene, CDR1 is SGDLS and CDR2 is YYNGEE. Together with reference TRBV9 and TRBJ1-2, the CDR3 gives the full variable domain: DSGVTQTPKHLITATGQRVTLRCSPRSGDLSVYWYQQSLDQGLQFLIQYYNGEERAKGNILERFSAQQFPDLHSELNLSSLELGDSALYFCASSPLPGGRNYGYTFGSGTRLTVV.